This T cell receptor beta chain originates from a study of immune heterogeneity within non-small cell lung tumors. At the level of the study: Of all tumors, 4 turned out to be squamous cell carcinomas, approximately 9 were non-squamous carcinomas and 1 was not otherwise specified. Overall study results and limits: Comparison across individual patients showed largely distinct high-frequency T-cell receptor beta clonotypes. The study found identical dominant CDR3 beta clonotypes recurring across tumor sites within a patient, alongside site-unique high-frequency clones.

The CDR3 runs 16 residues. V lost 2 bases and J 2 bases, leaving 16 bases between the germline ends. The template consisted of bulk tumor genomic DNA, with 600 ng used per sample. Surgery yielded several widely spaced biopsies per primary tumor. Newly diagnosed with untreated non-small cell lung cancer, the patients underwent curative surgery. The study drew donors from newly diagnosed non-small cell lung cancer patients having surgery with curative intent. Multiplex PCR was performed with 32 V and 13 J primers, and it amplified TCR beta CDR3. Each CDR3 protein is one row after TCRdb ran MiXCR on the multiplex PCR reads. The data show about 15,000 distinct CDR3 sequences, approximately 29% seen once. This clonotype is labeled as medium-sized. No antigen is known for it.

Specimen: lung tumor tissue. The chain uses TRBV12-3 or TRBV12-4 and TRBJ2-7; D is perhaps TRBD1 or TRBD2 (5 bases each). The TCR originated in a woman aged 50 to 60 with non-small cell lung cancer. The CDR3 DNA follows: TGTGCCAGCAGTTTACACGGGGCTTACACGACCTACGAGCAGTACTTC. It yields the protein CASSLHGAYTTYEQYF.